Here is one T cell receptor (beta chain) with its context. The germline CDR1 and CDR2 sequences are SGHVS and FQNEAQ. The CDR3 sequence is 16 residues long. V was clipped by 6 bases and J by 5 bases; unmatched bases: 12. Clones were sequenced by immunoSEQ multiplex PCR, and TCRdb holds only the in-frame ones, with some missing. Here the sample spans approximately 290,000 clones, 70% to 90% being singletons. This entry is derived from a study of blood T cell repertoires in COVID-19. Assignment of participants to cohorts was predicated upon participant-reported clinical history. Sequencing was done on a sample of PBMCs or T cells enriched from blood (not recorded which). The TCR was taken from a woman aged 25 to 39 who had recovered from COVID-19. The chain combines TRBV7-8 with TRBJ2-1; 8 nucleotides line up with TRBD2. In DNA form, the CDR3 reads TGTGCCAGCAGGGACACCGGGACTAGTGTTAACAATGAGCAGTTCTTC. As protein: CASRDTGTSVNNEQFF. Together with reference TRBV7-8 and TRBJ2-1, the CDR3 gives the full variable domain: GAGVSQSPRYKVAKRGQDVALRCDPISGHVSLFWYQQALGQGPEFLTYFQNEAQLDKSGLPSDRFFAERPEGSVSTLKIQRTQQEDSAVYLCASRDTGTSVNNEQFFGPGTRLTVL.